The sample holds many counts of the clone carrying this TCR beta chain. Antigen unknown. This sample stems from a study of T cell repertoires in cytomegalovirus infection. Study overall: An indication of both CMV infection and matching HLA type came from public TCR beta signatures.

V lost 5 bases to trimming and J lost 4 bases; unmatched junction nucleotides: 5. Germline V CDR1 and CDR2: SGHAT, FQNNGV. This CDR3 is 16 amino acids long. TCRdb reprocessed the reads with MiXCR, giving one entry per CDR3 protein. The sample has about 250,000 distinct CDR3 sequences; 15% to 20% are singletons. General observations from the study: Cumulated frequencies of public TCR beta families served to identify carriers of CMV plus the relevant HLA. The ex vivo response showed dominance by HLA-C-restricted CMV-specific TCR beta clonotypes.

The specimen sequenced was CD8+ T cells from PBMCs. V usage is TRBV11-2 and J usage is TRBJ2-5; 15 bases are a match to TRBD2. The clonotype comes from a human donor in good health (CMV status not recorded). Some clones in this sample may be carry-over from other donors' samples. The CDR3 is CASSRTSGGAGETQYF. The CDR3 DNA sequence: TGTGCCAGCAGCCGGACTAGCGGGGGGGCGGGAGAGACCCAGTACTTC.